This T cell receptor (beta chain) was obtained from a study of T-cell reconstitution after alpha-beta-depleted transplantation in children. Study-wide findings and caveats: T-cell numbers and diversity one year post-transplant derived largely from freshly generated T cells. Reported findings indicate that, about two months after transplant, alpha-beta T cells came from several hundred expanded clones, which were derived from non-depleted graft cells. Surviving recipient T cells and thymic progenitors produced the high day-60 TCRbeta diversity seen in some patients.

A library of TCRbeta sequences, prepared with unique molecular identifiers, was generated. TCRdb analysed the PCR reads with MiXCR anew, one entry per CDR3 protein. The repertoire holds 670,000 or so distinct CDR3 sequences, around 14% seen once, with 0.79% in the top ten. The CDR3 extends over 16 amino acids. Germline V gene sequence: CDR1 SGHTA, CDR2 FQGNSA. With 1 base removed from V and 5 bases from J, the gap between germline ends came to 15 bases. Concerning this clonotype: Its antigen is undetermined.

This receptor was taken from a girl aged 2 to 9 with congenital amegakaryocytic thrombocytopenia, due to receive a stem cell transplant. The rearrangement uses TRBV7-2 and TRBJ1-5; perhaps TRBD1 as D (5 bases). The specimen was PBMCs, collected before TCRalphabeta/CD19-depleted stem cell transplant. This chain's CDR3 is CASSLEGARGDQPQHF. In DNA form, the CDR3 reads TGTGCCAGCAGCTTAGAAGGGGCTCGAGGGGATCAGCCCCAGCATTTT.